The rows below give T cell receptor beta chains drawn from one sample of a study of T cell repertoires in cytomegalovirus infection. TCRdb reprocessed the reads via MiXCR and lists one record per CDR3 protein. This table holds some 220,000 distinct CDR3 sequences, approximately 7% found once. The sample consisted of PBMCs. These receptors were taken from a human donor in good health (CMV status not recorded). Some clones in this sample may be carry-over from other donors' samples. CDR3s include the opening cysteine and the closing phenylalanine or tryptophan. The order of the fields is D gene, V gene, J gene, clone size, CDR3 protein, CDR3 DNA. The D gene is left open where the match is weak. Size is stated for part of the rows, as once, few or many counts, or as a class when the clone is expanded.

D gene: .; V gene: TRBV7-6; J gene: TRBJ1-5; clone size: many; CDR3 protein: CASGEQGSNQPQHF; CDR3 DNA: TGTGCCAGCGGCGAACAGGGAAGCAATCAGCCCCAGCATTTT
D gene: TRBD2; V gene: TRBV9; J gene: TRBJ2-3; clone size: many; CDR3 protein: CASSASGGASDTQYF; CDR3 DNA: TGTGCCAGCAGCGCTAGCGGGGGGGCTTCAGATACGCAGTATTTT
D gene: .; V gene: TRBV7-2; J gene: TRBJ1-2; clone size: many; CDR3 protein: CASSFIQQSTYGYTF; CDR3 DNA: TGTGCCAGCAGCTTCATTCAACAATCGACATATGGCTACACCTTC
D gene: TRBD1; V gene: TRBV2; J gene: TRBJ1-6; clone size: many; CDR3 protein: CASSDWQGGSPLHF; CDR3 DNA: TGTGCCAGCAGTGATTGGCAGGGGGGTTCACCCCTCCACTTT
D gene: .; V gene: TRBV7-2; J gene: TRBJ2-2; clone size: .; CDR3 protein: CASSTRTATGELFF; CDR3 DNA: TGTGCCAGCAGCACCCGGACTGCGACCGGGGAGCTGTTTTTT
D gene: .; V gene: TRBV12-3/TRBV12-4; J gene: TRBJ1-6; clone size: many; CDR3 protein: CASSFARMDSPLHF; CDR3 DNA: TGTGCCAGCAGTTTTGCCAGAATGGATTCACCCCTCCACTTT
D gene: .; V gene: TRBV7-2; J gene: TRBJ1-2; clone size: many; CDR3 protein: CASSPHREGGYTF; CDR3 DNA: TGTGCCAGCAGCCCGCACAGGGAGGGTGGCTACACCTTC
D gene: .; V gene: TRBV7-8; J gene: TRBJ2-1; clone size: many; CDR3 protein: CASTWGDAYNEQFF; CDR3 DNA: TGTGCCAGCACCTGGGGGGACGCCTACAATGAGCAGTTCTTC
D gene: .; V gene: TRBV7-9; J gene: TRBJ1-5; clone size: many; CDR3 protein: CASSLFGPQHF; CDR3 DNA: TGTGCCAGCAGCTTATTTGGGCCCCAGCATTTT
D gene: .; V gene: TRBV7-2; J gene: TRBJ1-2; clone size: .; CDR3 protein: CASSSLGDRSYPF; CDR3 DNA: TGTGCCAGCAGCTCGTTGGGGGATAGGAGCTACCCCTTC
D gene: .; V gene: TRBV2; J gene: TRBJ1-3; clone size: .; CDR3 protein: CATGRVGNTIYF; CDR3 DNA: TGTGCCACCGGGAGGGTTGGAAACACCATATATTTT
D gene: .; V gene: TRBV6-8; J gene: TRBJ1-1; clone size: .; CDR3 protein: CASSYGGGTEVFF; CDR3 DNA: TGTGCCAGCAGTTATGGGGGGGGAACTGAAGTTTTCTTT
D gene: .; V gene: TRBV7-2; J gene: TRBJ2-2; clone size: many; CDR3 protein: CASSRGLAHGELFF; CDR3 DNA: TGTGCCAGCAGCCGGGGGCTAGCCCACGGGGAGCTGTTTTTT
D gene: TRBD1; V gene: TRBV7-2; J gene: TRBJ1-2; clone size: many; CDR3 protein: CASSEGQFYGYTF; CDR3 DNA: TGTGCCAGCAGCGAGGGACAGTTTTATGGCTACACCTTC
D gene: .; V gene: TRBV19; J gene: TRBJ1-2; clone size: many; CDR3 protein: CASSIDAAANYGYTF; CDR3 DNA: TGTGCCAGTAGTATAGACGCAGCAGCTAACTATGGCTACACCTTC
D gene: TRBD1; V gene: TRBV9; J gene: TRBJ2-2; clone size: .; CDR3 protein: CASSTHRDRGNTGELFF; CDR3 DNA: TGTGCCAGCAGCACACACCGGGACAGGGGGAACACCGGGGAGCTGTTTTTT
D gene: .; V gene: TRBV7-2; J gene: TRBJ2-7; clone size: many; CDR3 protein: CASSYRDGPYEQYF; CDR3 DNA: TGTGCCAGCAGCTACCGGGACGGCCCCTACGAGCAGTACTTC
D gene: TRBD2; V gene: TRBV4-2; J gene: TRBJ2-3; clone size: many; CDR3 protein: CASSQTKGLAGNRDTQYF; CDR3 DNA: TGTGCCAGCAGCCAAACTAAAGGACTAGCGGGGAATAGGGATACGCAGTATTTT
D gene: .; V gene: TRBV6-5; J gene: TRBJ1-3; clone size: many; CDR3 protein: CASSYGGTLSGNTIYF; CDR3 DNA: TGTGCCAGCAGTTACGGCGGCACCCTCTCTGGAAACACCATATATTTT
D gene: .; V gene: TRBV4-1; J gene: TRBJ1-5; clone size: few; CDR3 protein: CASSQDPTRGPQHF; CDR3 DNA: TGCGCCAGCAGCCAAGACCCAACGAGGGGGCCCCAGCATTTT
D gene: TRBD1; V gene: TRBV7-2; J gene: TRBJ2-7; clone size: many; CDR3 protein: CASSSRTGNSEQYF; CDR3 DNA: TGTGCCAGCAGCTCGCGGACAGGGAACAGCGAGCAGTACTTC
D gene: .; V gene: TRBV6-2/TRBV6-3; J gene: TRBJ2-3; clone size: many; CDR3 protein: CASSLLGSSTDTQYF; CDR3 DNA: TGTGCCAGCAGCCTCTTAGGGTCTAGCACAGATACGCAGTATTTT
D gene: .; V gene: TRBV12-3/TRBV12-4; J gene: TRBJ2-3; clone size: few; CDR3 protein: CASSLEDSSTDTQYF; CDR3 DNA: TGTGCCAGCAGTTTAGAGGACAGTAGCACAGATACGCAGTATTTT
D gene: .; V gene: TRBV29-1; J gene: TRBJ2-3; clone size: many; CDR3 protein: CSVLDLGRAKDTQYF; CDR3 DNA: TGCAGCGTTCTGGACTTGGGCAGGGCGAAGGATACGCAGTATTTT
D gene: TRBD2; V gene: TRBV20-1; J gene: TRBJ2-1; clone size: many; CDR3 protein: CSAQTGGTYNEQFF; CDR3 DNA: TGCAGTGCTCAGACGGGGGGGACCTACAATGAGCAGTTCTTC
D gene: .; V gene: TRBV2; J gene: TRBJ2-3; clone size: many; CDR3 protein: CASRGKASTDTQYF; CDR3 DNA: TGTGCCAGCAGGGGGAAGGCTAGCACAGATACGCAGTATTTT
D gene: .; V gene: TRBV5-1; J gene: TRBJ1-1; clone size: many; CDR3 protein: CASRVDGQNTEAFF; CDR3 DNA: TGCGCCAGCAGGGTCGATGGCCAGAACACTGAAGCTTTCTTT
D gene: .; V gene: TRBV30; J gene: TRBJ2-1; clone size: many; CDR3 protein: CAWSVFGHSSYNEQFF; CDR3 DNA: TGTGCCTGGAGTGTATTTGGACACAGCTCCTACAATGAGCAGTTCTTC
D gene: TRBD2; V gene: TRBV27; J gene: TRBJ2-1; clone size: many; CDR3 protein: CASSLIAGAYNEQFF; CDR3 DNA: TGTGCCAGCAGTTTAATAGCGGGGGCCTACAATGAGCAGTTCTTC
D gene: .; V gene: TRBV20-1; J gene: TRBJ2-1; clone size: many; CDR3 protein: CSAPQKGDEQFF; CDR3 DNA: TGCAGTGCTCCCCAGAAAGGGGATGAGCAGTTCTTC
D gene: TRBD1; V gene: TRBV29-1; J gene: TRBJ2-7; clone size: few; CDR3 protein: CSGGQGRYEQYF; CDR3 DNA: TGCAGCGGGGGACAGGGAAGATACGAGCAGTACTTC
D gene: .; V gene: TRBV10-1; J gene: TRBJ1-1; clone size: .; CDR3 protein: CASRQGGLVTEAFF; CDR3 DNA: TGCGCCAGCAGACAGGGTGGTTTGGTCACTGAAGCTTTCTTT
D gene: TRBD2; V gene: TRBV7-2; J gene: TRBJ2-7; clone size: many; CDR3 protein: CASSPGGASGGLWYF; CDR3 DNA: TGTGCCAGCAGCCCAGGTGGGGCTAGCGGGGGGCTGTGGTACTTC
D gene: .; V gene: TRBV28; J gene: TRBJ1-1; clone size: many; CDR3 protein: CASSPWGEDEPEAFF; CDR3 DNA: TGTGCCAGCAGTCCCTGGGGGGAGGATGAACCTGAAGCTTTCTTT
D gene: .; V gene: TRBV23-1; J gene: TRBJ2-7; clone size: many; CDR3 protein: CASRPLGPKYF; CDR3 DNA: TGCGCCAGCAGACCACTGGGCCCGAAGTACTTC
D gene: TRBD1; V gene: TRBV19; J gene: TRBJ2-2; clone size: many; CDR3 protein: CASRGTANTGELFF; CDR3 DNA: TGTGCCAGTAGGGGGACAGCAAACACCGGGGAGCTGTTTTTT
D gene: TRBD1; V gene: TRBV20-1; J gene: TRBJ1-5; clone size: few; CDR3 protein: CSARDRTGFSVQPQHF; CDR3 DNA: TGCAGTGCTAGAGATCGGACAGGGTTTTCGGTACAGCCCCAGCATTTT
D gene: TRBD1; V gene: TRBV28; J gene: TRBJ2-3; clone size: many; CDR3 protein: CASSSGQQTDTQYF; CDR3 DNA: TGTGCCAGCAGTTCGGGACAGCAAACAGATACGCAGTATTTT
D gene: TRBD1; V gene: TRBV7-2; J gene: TRBJ1-2; clone size: many; CDR3 protein: CASSAGTGNYGYTF; CDR3 DNA: TGTGCCAGCAGCGCGGGGACAGGCAATTATGGCTACACCTTC
D gene: TRBD2; V gene: TRBV7-2; J gene: TRBJ2-7; clone size: many; CDR3 protein: CASSFSGESSYEQYF; CDR3 DNA: TGTGCCAGCAGCTTTAGCGGGGAGAGCTCCTACGAGCAGTACTTC
D gene: .; V gene: TRBV14; J gene: TRBJ2-1; clone size: .; CDR3 protein: CASSQFYNEQFF; CDR3 DNA: TGTGCCAGCAGCCAATTTTACAATGAGCAGTTCTTC
D gene: .; V gene: TRBV10-3; J gene: TRBJ1-6; clone size: few; CDR3 protein: CAISEQEIPMSGNSPLHF; CDR3 DNA: TGTGCCATCAGTGAGCAGGAAATCCCTATGTCGGGTAATTCACCCCTCCACTTT
D gene: .; V gene: TRBV7-2; J gene: TRBJ2-1; clone size: many; CDR3 protein: CASSSRNYRDEQFF; CDR3 DNA: TGTGCCAGCAGCTCCAGAAATTACCGGGATGAGCAGTTCTTC
D gene: TRBD1; V gene: TRBV29-1; J gene: TRBJ1-1; clone size: many; CDR3 protein: CSVSPGQGSEAFF; CDR3 DNA: TGCAGCGTCTCCCCGGGACAGGGGTCTGAAGCTTTCTTT
D gene: TRBD1; V gene: TRBV20-1; J gene: TRBJ2-7; clone size: few; CDR3 protein: CSAMTGVRDEQYF; CDR3 DNA: TGCAGTGCAATGACAGGGGTCCGCGACGAGCAGTACTTC
D gene: .; V gene: TRBV7-2; J gene: TRBJ2-1; clone size: many; CDR3 protein: CASSMERNEQFF; CDR3 DNA: TGTGCCAGCAGCATGGAGAGGAATGAGCAGTTCTTC